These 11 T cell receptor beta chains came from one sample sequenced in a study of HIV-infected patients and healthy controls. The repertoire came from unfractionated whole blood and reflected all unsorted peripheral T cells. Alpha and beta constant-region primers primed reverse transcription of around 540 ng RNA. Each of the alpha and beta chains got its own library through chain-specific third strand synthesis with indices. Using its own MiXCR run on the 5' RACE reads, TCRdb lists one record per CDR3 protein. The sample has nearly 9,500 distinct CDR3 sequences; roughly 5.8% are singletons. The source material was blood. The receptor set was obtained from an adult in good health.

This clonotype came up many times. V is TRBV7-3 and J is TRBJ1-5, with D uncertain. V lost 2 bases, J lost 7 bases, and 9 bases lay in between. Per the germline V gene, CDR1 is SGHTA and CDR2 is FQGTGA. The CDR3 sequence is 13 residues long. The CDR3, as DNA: TGTGCCAGCAGCTTACAACGGACCCAGCCCCAGCATTTT. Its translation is CASSLQRTQPQHF.

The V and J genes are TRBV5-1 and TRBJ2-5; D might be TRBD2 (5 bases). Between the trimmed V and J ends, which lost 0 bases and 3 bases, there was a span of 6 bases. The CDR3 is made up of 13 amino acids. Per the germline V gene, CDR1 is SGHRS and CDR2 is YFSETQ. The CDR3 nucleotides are TGCGCCAGCAGCTTGGTCGGGGAAGAGACCCAGTACTTC. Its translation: CASSLVGEETQYF.

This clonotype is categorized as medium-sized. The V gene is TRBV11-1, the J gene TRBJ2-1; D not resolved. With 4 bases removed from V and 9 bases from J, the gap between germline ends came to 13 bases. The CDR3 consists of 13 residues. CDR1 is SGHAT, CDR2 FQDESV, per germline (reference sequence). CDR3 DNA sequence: TGTGCCAGCAGCTCCGTCCTAGTGAGTGAGCAGTTCTTC. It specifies CASSSVLVSEQFF.

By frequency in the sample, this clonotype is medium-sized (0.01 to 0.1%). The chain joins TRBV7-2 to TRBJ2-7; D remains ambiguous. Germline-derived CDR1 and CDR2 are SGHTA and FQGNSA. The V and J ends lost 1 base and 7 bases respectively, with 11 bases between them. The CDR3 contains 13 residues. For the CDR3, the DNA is TGTGCCAGCAGCTTAGAGCCCCCGAGGGAGCAGTACTTC. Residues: CASSLEPPREQYF.

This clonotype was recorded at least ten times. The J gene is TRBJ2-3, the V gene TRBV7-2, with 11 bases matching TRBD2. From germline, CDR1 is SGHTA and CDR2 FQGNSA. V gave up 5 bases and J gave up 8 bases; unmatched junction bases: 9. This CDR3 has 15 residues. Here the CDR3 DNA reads TGTGCCAGCAGCCAGAACGTAGCGGGAGGGCTTACGCAGTATTTT. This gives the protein CASSQNVAGGLTQYF.

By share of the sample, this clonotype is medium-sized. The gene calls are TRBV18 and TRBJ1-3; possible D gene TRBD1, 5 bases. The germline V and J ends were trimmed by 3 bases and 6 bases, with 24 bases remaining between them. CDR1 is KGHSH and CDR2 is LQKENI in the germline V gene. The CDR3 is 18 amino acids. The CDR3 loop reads CASSPTIIDSGEANTIYF. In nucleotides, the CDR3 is TGTGCCAGCTCACCGACTATTATTGACAGCGGAGAAGCAAACACCATATATTTT. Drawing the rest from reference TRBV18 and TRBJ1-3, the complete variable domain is NAGVMQNPRHLVRRRGQEARLRCSPMKGHSHVYWYRQLPEEGLKFMVYLQKENIIDESGMPKERFSAEFPKEGPSILRIQQVVRGDSAAYFCASSPTIIDSGEANTIYFGEGSWLTVV.

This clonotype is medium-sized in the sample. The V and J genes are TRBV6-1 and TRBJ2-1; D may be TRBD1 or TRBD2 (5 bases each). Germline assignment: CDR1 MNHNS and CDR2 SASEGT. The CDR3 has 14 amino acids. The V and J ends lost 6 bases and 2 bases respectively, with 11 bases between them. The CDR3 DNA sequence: TGTGCCAGCAGGGGACCTAACACCTACAATGAGCAGTTCTTC. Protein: CASRGPNTYNEQFF.

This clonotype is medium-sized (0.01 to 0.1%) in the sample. The CDR3 DNA is TGCAGCGTTGAAGAGGGGGGTGGCCGGTACTTC. Translating it yields CSVEEGGGRYF. This sequence joins TRBV29-1 and TRBJ2-7, with TRBD2 as a possible D gene (6 bases). The CDR3 sequence is 11 residues long. Germline V CDR1 and CDR2: SQVTM, ANQGSEA. The ends were cut back, 0 bases at V and 12 bases at J, with 12 bases in the middle.

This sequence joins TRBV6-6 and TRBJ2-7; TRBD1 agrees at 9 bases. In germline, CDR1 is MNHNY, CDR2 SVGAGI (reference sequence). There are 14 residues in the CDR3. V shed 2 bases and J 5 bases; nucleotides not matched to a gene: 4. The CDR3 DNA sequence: TGTGCCAGCAGTTACGGGGACAGGGTTAACGAGCAGTACTTC. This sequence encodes CASSYGDRVNEQYF.

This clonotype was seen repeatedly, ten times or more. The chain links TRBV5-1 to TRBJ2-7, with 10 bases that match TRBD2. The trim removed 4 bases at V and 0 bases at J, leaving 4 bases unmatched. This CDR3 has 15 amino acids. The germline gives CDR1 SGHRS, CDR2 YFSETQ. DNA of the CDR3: TGCGCCAGCAGCCAGCGGGAGGGCGGCTCCTACGAGCAGTACTTC. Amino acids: CASSQREGGSYEQYF.

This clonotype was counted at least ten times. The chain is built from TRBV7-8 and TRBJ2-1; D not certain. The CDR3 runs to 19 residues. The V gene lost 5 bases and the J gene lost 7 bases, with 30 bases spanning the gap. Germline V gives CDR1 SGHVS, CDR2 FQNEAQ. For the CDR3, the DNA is TGTGCCAGCAGCATAATCGGTCCGTTTGGGCTAGGCGCTCTAAATGAGCAGTTCTTC. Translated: CASSIIGPFGLGALNEQFF.